This T cell receptor beta chain originates from a study of blood T cell repertoires in COVID-19. Looking at the study overall: Collection of acute and convalescent COVID-19 samples took place in the United States, Italy and Spain.

J was trimmed by 7 bases and V by 2 bases; bases with no gene match: 5. CDR3 length: 16 residues. CDR1 and CDR2 (germline): LNHDA, SQIVND (reference sequence). Using immunoSEQ multiplex PCR, the repertoire was profiled, and TCRdb retains in-frame clones only, with some absent. The profile shows about 300,000 clones, around 82% of them singletons. The source is a woman aged 50 to 60 with acute or convalescent COVID-19. The specimen was peripheral blood. The chain carries TRBV19 and TRBJ2-1; 13 bases fit TRBD2. CDR3 nucleotides: TGTGCCAGTAGTATAAGACTAGCGGGAGGAGTAAATGAGCAGTTCTTC. This codes for CASSIRLAGGVNEQFF. Complete variable domain (other parts from reference TRBV19 and TRBJ2-1): DGGITQSPKYLFRKEGQNVTLSCEQNLNHDAMYWYRQDPGQGLRLIYYSQIVNDFQKGDIAEGYSVSREKKESFPLTVTSAQKNPTAFYLCASSIRLAGGVNEQFFGPGTRLTVL.